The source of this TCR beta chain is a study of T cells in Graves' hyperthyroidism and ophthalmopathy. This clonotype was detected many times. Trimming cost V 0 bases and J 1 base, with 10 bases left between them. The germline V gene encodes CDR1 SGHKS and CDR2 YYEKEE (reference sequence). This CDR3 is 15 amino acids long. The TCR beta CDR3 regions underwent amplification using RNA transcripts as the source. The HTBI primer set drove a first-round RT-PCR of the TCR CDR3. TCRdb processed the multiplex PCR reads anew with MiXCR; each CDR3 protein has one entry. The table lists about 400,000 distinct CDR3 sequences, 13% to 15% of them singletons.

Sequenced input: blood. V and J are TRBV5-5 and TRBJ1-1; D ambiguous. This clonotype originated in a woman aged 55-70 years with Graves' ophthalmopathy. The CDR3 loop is CASSLEAGRNTEAFF. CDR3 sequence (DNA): TGTGCCAGCAGCTTGGAGGCGGGGAGGAACACTGAAGCTTTCTTT.